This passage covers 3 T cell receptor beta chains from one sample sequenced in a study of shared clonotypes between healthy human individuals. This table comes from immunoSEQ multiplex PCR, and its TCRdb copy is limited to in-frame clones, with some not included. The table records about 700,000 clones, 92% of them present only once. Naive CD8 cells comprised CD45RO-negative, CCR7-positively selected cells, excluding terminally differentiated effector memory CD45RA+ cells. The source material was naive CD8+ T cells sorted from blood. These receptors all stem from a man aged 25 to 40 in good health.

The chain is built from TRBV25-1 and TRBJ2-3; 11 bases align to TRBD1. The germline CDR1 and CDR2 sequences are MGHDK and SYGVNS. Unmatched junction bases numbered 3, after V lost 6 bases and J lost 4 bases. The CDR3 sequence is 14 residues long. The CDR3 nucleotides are TGTGCCAGCAGAGAGGGACAGGGGGCAGATACGCAGTATTTT. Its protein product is CASREGQGADTQYF.

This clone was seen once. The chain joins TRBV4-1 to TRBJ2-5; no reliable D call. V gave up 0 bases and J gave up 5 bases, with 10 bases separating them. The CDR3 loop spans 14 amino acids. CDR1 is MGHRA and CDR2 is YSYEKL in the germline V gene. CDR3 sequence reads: CASSQDLGHETQYF. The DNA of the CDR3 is TGCGCCAGCAGCCAAGATCTGGGCCACGAGACCCAGTACTTC.

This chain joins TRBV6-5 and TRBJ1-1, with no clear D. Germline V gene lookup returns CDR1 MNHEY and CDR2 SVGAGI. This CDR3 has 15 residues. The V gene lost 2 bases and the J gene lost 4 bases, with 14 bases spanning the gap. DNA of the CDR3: TGTGCCAGCAGTTACGGGGTCAGCCCGGGCACTGAAGCTTTCTTT. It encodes CASSYGVSPGTEAFF.